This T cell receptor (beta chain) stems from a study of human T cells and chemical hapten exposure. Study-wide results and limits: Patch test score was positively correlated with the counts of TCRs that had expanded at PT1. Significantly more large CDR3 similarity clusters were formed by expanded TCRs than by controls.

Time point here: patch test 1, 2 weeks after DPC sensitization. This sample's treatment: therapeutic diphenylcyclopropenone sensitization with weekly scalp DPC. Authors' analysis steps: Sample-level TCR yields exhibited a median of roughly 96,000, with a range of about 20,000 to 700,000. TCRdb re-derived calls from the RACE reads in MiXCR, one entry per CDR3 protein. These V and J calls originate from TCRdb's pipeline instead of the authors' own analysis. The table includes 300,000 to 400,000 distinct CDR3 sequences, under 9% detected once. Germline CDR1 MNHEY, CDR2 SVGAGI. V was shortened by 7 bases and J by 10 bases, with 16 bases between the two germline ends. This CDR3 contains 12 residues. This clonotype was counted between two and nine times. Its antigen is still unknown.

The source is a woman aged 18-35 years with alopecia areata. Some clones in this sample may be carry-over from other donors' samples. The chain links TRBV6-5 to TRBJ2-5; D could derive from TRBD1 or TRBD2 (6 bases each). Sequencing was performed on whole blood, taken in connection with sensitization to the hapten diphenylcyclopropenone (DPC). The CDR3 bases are TGTGCCAGCATCTCCCAAGGGGGGCTCCAGTACTTC. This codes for CASISQGGLQYF.